The T cell receptor (beta chain) under discussion was sequenced for a study of cytomegalovirus exposure and HLA in healthy donors. V was cut by 7 bases and J by 6 bases, with 19 bases left in between. The germline V gene encodes CDR1 MNHEY and CDR2 SMNVEV (reference sequence). The CDR3 is 15 amino acids. The count of this clone is one. Both 60 Vbeta primers and 13 Jbeta primers went into the PCR. The assay was immunoSEQ multiplex PCR, and TCRdb's table has in-frame clones only and misses some. The table has under 250,000 clones, around four fifths seen once. The sample taken for sequencing was PBMCs. The genes are TRBV27 and TRBJ2-1, with D tentatively TRBD2 (6 bases). The receptor was derived from a male donor in good health and CMV-seronegative. CDR3 bases: TGTGCCAGCACCAGCTCCCGGGGGTTTGGCAATGAGCAGTTCTTC. As protein: CASTSSRGFGNEQFF.